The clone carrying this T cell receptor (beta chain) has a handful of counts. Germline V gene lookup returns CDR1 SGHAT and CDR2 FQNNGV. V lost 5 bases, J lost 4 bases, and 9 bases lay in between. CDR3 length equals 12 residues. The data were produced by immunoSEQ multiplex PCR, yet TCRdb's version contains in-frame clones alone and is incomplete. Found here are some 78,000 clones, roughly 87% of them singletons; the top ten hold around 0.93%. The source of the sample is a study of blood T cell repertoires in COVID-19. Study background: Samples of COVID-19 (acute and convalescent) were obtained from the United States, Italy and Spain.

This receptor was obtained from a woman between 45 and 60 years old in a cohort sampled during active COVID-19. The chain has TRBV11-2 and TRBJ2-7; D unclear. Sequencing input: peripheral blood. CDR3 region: CASSLGDYEQYF. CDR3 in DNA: TGTGCCAGCAGCCTTGGAGATTACGAGCAGTACTTC.